The 27 T cell receptor beta chains presented below share a single source sample, sequenced in a study of blood T cell repertoires in COVID-19. TCRdb's copy holds only in-frame clones and misses some; the assay was immunoSEQ multiplex PCR. The sample gives roughly 330,000 clones, around 83% of which show up once; 0.95% to 1.5% is in the top ten. Input material: peripheral blood. The receptor set was obtained from a woman aged 50 to 60 with acute or convalescent COVID-19.

The chain couples TRBV21-1 to TRBJ1-5. TRBV21-1 is a known pseudogene. CDR3 length equals 15 residues. CDR3 in amino acids: CARLGTGGCNQPQHF. DNA for the CDR3: TGTGCCAGGTTGGGGACCGGGGGTTGCAATCAGCCCCAGCATTTT.

This chain connects TRBV4-3 to TRBJ1-2, with 7 bases lining up with TRBD1. The trim removed 0 bases at V and 6 bases at J, leaving 7 bases unmatched. Per germline, CDR1 LGHNA and CDR2 YSLEER. This CDR3 region has 15 residues. The CDR3 loop is CASSQDLPGGNGYTF. In nucleotides, the CDR3 is TGCGCCAGCAGCCAAGATCTGCCAGGGGGGAATGGCTACACCTTC.

The rearrangement links TRBV6-6 to TRBJ1-2; TRBD1 matches 7 bases. The J segment lost 4 bases and the V segment lost 6 bases, leaving 14 bases of the junction unmatched. In germline, CDR1 is MNHNY, CDR2 SVGAGI (reference sequence). The CDR3 consists of 16 residues. This CDR3 is CASRYGTVGYGYGYTF. CDR3 DNA sequence: TGTGCCAGCAGGTACGGGACAGTCGGATATGGCTATGGCTACACCTTC.

The chain couples TRBV9 to TRBJ2-7; 12 bases fit TRBD1. CDR3 size: 14 residues. V lost 3 bases and J lost 6; bases outside the gene matches: 4. Germline-derived CDR1 and CDR2 are SGDLS and YYNGEE. This CDR3 is CASSAGTGGGEQYV. CDR3 DNA sequence: TGTGCCAGCAGCGCCGGGACAGGGGGCGGCGAGCAGTACGTC.

The gene calls are TRBV6-5 and TRBJ1-1, with TRBD1 matching 8 bases. J was trimmed by 4 bases and V by 4 bases; bases with no gene match: 8. This CDR3 region has 15 residues. Germline loops: CDR1 MNHEY, CDR2 SVGAGI. This CDR3 reads CASSFMETGGTEAFF. The DNA of the CDR3 is TGTGCCAGCAGTTTTATGGAAACAGGGGGCACTGAAGCTTTCTTT.

The chain employs TRBV29-1 and TRBJ1-1, with D possibly matching TRBD1 (5 bases). Germline V lookup: CDR1 SQVTM, CDR2 ANQGSEA. The V gene lost 5 bases and the J gene lost 8 bases, with 21 bases spanning the gap. The CDR3 spans 14 residues. The CDR3 DNA reads as TGCAGCGTTCTTTCCAGGGTTCCTCCCTACGAAGCTTTCTTT. Amino acid sequence: CSVLSRVPPYEAFF.

The chain has TRBV5-1 and TRBJ2-7; 9 bases line up with TRBD1. The ends lost 3 bases at V and 3 bases at J; junction bases unmatched: 13. The CDR3 extends over 17 amino acids. Looked up from germline, CDR1 is SGHRS and CDR2 is YFSETQ. This chain's CDR3 is CASSSSPGQGKGYEQYF. The CDR3 nucleotides read TGCGCCAGCAGCTCATCCCCCGGACAGGGGAAGGGCTACGAGCAGTACTTC.

The gene calls are TRBV19 and TRBJ1-1; TRBD1 agrees at 10 bases. The germline V gene encodes CDR1 LNHDA and CDR2 SQIVND (reference sequence). CDR3 length equals 17 residues. J was trimmed by 0 bases and V by 4 bases; bases with no gene match: 8. This chain's CDR3 is CASSRGTGDFMNTEAFF. The CDR3 DNA reads TGTGCCAGTAGTAGAGGGACAGGGGACTTTATGAACACTGAAGCTTTCTTT.

The V call is TRBV5-8, the J call TRBJ2-7, with TRBD1 matching over 7 bases. V trimming: 5 bases; J trimming: 7 bases; junction bases outside the gene matches: 12. Germline V gene sequence: CDR1 SGHTS, CDR2 YDEGEE. This CDR3 has 14 residues. The CDR3 bases are TGTGCCAGCAGTTTAGAGACAGGGCCCCTGGAGCAGTACTTC. Residues: CASSLETGPLEQYF.

This sequence joins TRBV3-1 (or the pseudogene TRBV3-2) and TRBJ1-1; perhaps TRBD1 as D (6 bases). Germline CDR1 LGHDT, CDR2 YNNKEL (reference sequence). The CDR3 length is 19 residues. V was pared by 4 bases and J by 0 bases, with 24 bases between. The CDR3 loop reads CASSPKTGGRGGLNTEAFF. The CDR3 DNA is TGTGCCAGCAGCCCCAAGACCGGGGGCCGGGGGGGGCTGAACACTGAAGCTTTCTTT.

The chain uses TRBV6-5 and TRBJ1-2; D perhaps matches TRBD1 (5 bases). The germline V gene encodes CDR1 MNHEY and CDR2 SVGAGI. The CDR3 contains 13 residues. V gave up 4 bases and J gave up 7 bases, with 13 bases separating them. The CDR3 bases are TGTGCCAGCAGTTTCCGTACGGGGGGTGGCTACACCTTC. Its protein product is CASSFRTGGGYTF.

The CDR3 bases are TGTGCCAGCAGTGAAGAACTAGCGGGCACCGGGGAGCTGTTTTTT. Translated, it gives CASSEELAGTGELFF. V and J are TRBV2 and TRBJ2-2, with 9 bases that match TRBD2. Germline CDR1 reads SNHLY; CDR2 reads FYNNEI. CDR3 length equals 15 residues. The V and J ends lost 1 base and 4 bases, in that order; junction bases with no gene match: 1.

The rearrangement joins TRBV3-1 (or the pseudogene TRBV3-2) to TRBJ1-2, with D possibly TRBD1 on 5 matching bases. The ends were cut back, 4 bases at V and 7 bases at J, with 16 bases in the middle. CDR1 and CDR2 from the germline V gene are LGHDT and YNNKEL (reference sequence). This CDR3 spans 14 amino acids. CDR3 sequence (DNA): TGTGCCAGCAGCCTCGTCGGGGGGGACGGTGGCTACACCTTC. Its translation: CASSLVGGDGGYTF.

The chain carries TRBV13 and TRBJ2-3, with 14 bases that match TRBD2. The CDR3 is 16 amino acids. Germline trimming cut 1 base from V and 5 bases from J; bases unmatched to any gene: 2. The germline CDR1 and CDR2 sequences are PRHDT and FYEKMQ (reference sequence). For the CDR3, the DNA is TGTGCCAGCAGCTTAGAGGGACTAGCGGGAGTAGATACGCAGTATTTT. This encodes CASSLEGLAGVDTQYF.

This chain joins TRBV3-1 (or the pseudogene TRBV3-2) and TRBJ1-4; no clear D. V was pared by 3 bases and J by 12 bases, with 14 bases between. CDR1 is LGHDT and CDR2 is YNNKEL in the germline V gene (reference sequence). The CDR3 runs 13 residues. The CDR3 spells CASSQATSIELFF. As DNA, the CDR3 is TGTGCCAGCAGCCAGGCCACATCGATTGAACTGTTTTTT.

V usage is TRBV5-1 and J usage is TRBJ2-7; TRBD2 matches 9 bases. J was trimmed by 7 bases and V by 0 bases; bases with no gene match: 5. The CDR3 has 14 amino acids. The V gene's germline CDR1 is SGHRS and CDR2 YFSETQ. The CDR3 loop is CASSLGGRAGEQYF. CDR3 coding DNA: TGCGCCAGCAGCTTGGGCGGGAGGGCCGGGGAGCAGTACTTC.

The chain uses TRBV5-6 and TRBJ2-1, with 7 bases that match TRBD1. The CDR3 is 14 residues long. Trimming cost V 4 bases and J 7 bases; bases outside gene matches: 8. Germline CDR1 SGHDT, CDR2 YYEEEE. DNA for the CDR3: TGTGCCAGCAGCAAAACAGGGGCAGGGAATGAGCAGTTCTTC. Its protein is CASSKTGAGNEQFF.

The V call is TRBV3-1 (or the pseudogene TRBV3-2), the J call TRBJ2-7; D gene unclear. The CDR3 is 12 residues long. V shed 3 bases and J shed 4 bases, with 7 bases lying between them. Germline lookup yields CDR1 LGHDT and CDR2 YNNKEL (reference sequence). CDR3 in DNA: TGTGCCAGCAGCCACACAGATTACGAGCAGTACTTC. Protein product: CASSHTDYEQYF.

J is TRBJ1-1 and V is TRBV28; D uncertain. This CDR3 is 11 amino acids long. V gave up 6 bases and J gave up 7 bases, with 9 bases separating them. Germline lookup yields CDR1 MDHEN and CDR2 SYDVKM. CDR3 protein: CASRFTGEAFF. In DNA form, the CDR3 reads TGTGCCAGCAGGTTCACTGGTGAAGCTTTCTTT.

The J gene is TRBJ2-7, the V gene TRBV14; maybe TRBD2 (5 bases). V lost 4 bases and J 2 bases, leaving 15 bases between the germline ends. Germline values: CDR1 SGHDN, CDR2 FVKESK. There are 15 residues in the CDR3. The CDR3: CASSPQEAMPYEQYF. The CDR3 DNA is TGTGCCAGCAGCCCTCAGGAGGCAATGCCCTACGAGCAGTACTTC.

V is TRBV12-3 or TRBV12-4 and J is TRBJ1-4; D gene uncertain. The CDR3 is 13 amino acids. The V end was cut by 6 bases, the J end by 8 bases, with 13 bases between. CDR3 in DNA: TGTGCCAGCAGCCGACAAGGCTGGGAAAAACTGTTTTTT. It encodes CASSRQGWEKLFF.

V gene TRBV2 combines with J gene TRBJ1-1, with D uncertain. V was trimmed by 4 bases and J by 5 bases, leaving 5 bases between them. The germline gives CDR1 SNHLY, CDR2 FYNNEI. This CDR3 has 11 amino acids. This CDR3 is CASSVLTEAFF. The CDR3 region has the DNA TGTGCCAGCAGTGTCTTGACTGAAGCTTTCTTT.

The CDR3, as DNA: TGTGCCAGCAGCTTAAAGGGGGCCTCAGAGACCCAGTACTTC. It translates to CASSLKGASETQYF. The V and J genes are TRBV11-3 and TRBJ2-5; 7 nucleotides match TRBD1. There are 14 residues in the CDR3. The germline V gene has CDR1 SGHNT and CDR2 YENEEA. Trimming at V came to 2 bases and at J to 4 bases, leaving 4 bases not matched to a gene. Full variable domain (missing parts from reference TRBV11-3 and TRBJ2-5): EAGVVQSPRYKIIEKKQPVAFWCNPISGHNTLYWYLQNLGQGPELLIRYENEEAVDDSQLPKDRFSAERLKGVDSTLKIQPAELGDSAVYLCASSLKGASETQYFGPGTRLLVL.

This chain joins TRBV12-3 or TRBV12-4 and TRBJ2-5; D is undetermined. V was trimmed by 6 bases and J by 2 bases, leaving 10 bases between them. This CDR3 is 13 amino acids long. The CDR3 DNA follows: TGTGCCAGCAGGCCGACGGAGCAAGAGACCCAGTACTTC. Its translation is CASRPTEQETQYF.

The V call is TRBV25-1, the J call TRBJ1-6; D is possibly TRBD1 (5 bases). The CDR3 contains 14 residues. V lost 2 bases and J 10 bases, leaving 12 bases between the germline ends. Germline V CDR1 and CDR2: MGHDK, SYGVNS. CDR3 sequence: CASSEASGQSPLHF. CDR3 nucleotide sequence: TGTGCCAGCAGTGAAGCTTCAGGGCAGTCACCCCTCCACTTT.

The chain recombines TRBV27 with TRBJ1-1; 9 bases align to TRBD1. In germline, CDR1 is MNHEY, CDR2 SMNVEV (reference sequence). CDR3 size: 14 residues. J was trimmed by 8 bases and V by 3 bases; bases with no gene match: 7. The CDR3 is CASSLYRGPGEAFF. CDR3 bases: TGTGCCAGCAGTTTGTACAGGGGGCCGGGGGAAGCTTTCTTT.

The chain joins TRBV5-4 to TRBJ2-7; 8 bases are shared with TRBD1. This CDR3 spans 13 amino acids. V was pared by 2 bases and J by 9 bases, with 7 bases of the junction left unmatched. Germline values: CDR1 SGHNT, CDR2 YYREEE (reference sequence). CDR3 amino acids: CASSFDRGGVQYF. CDR3 DNA: TGTGCCAGCAGCTTTGACAGGGGTGGAGTGCAGTACTTC.